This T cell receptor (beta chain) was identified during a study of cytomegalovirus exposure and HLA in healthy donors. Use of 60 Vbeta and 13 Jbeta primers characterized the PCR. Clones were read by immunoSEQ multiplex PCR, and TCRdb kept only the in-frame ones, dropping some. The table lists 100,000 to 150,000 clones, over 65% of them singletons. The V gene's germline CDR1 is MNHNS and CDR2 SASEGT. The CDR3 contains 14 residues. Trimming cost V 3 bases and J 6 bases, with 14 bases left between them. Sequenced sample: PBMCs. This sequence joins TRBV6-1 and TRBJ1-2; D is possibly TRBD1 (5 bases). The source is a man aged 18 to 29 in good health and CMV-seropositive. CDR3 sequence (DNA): TGTGCCAGCAGTGAGGGGGGGGAGACAGATGGCTACACCTTC. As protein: CASSEGGETDGYTF.